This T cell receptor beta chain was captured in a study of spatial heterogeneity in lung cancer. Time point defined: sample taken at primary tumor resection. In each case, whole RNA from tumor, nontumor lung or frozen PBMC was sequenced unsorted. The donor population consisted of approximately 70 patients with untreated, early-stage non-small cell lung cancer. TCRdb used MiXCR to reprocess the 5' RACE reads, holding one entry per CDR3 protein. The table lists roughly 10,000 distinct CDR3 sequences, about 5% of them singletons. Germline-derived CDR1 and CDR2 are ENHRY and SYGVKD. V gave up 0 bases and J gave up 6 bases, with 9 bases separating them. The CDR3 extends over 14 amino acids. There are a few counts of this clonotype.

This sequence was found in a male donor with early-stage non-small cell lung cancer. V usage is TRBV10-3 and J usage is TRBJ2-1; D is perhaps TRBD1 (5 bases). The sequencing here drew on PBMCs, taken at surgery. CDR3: CAISESLQVNEQFF. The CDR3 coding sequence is TGTGCCATCAGTGAGTCGCTACAGGTCAATGAGCAGTTCTTC.